Listed here are 9 T cell receptor beta chains from one sample, sequenced in a study of cytomegalovirus exposure and HLA in healthy donors. The PCR used 60 Vbeta and 13 Jbeta primers. Generated by immunoSEQ multiplex PCR, the TCRdb table keeps only in-frame clones and is missing some. The ten most abundant clones cover roughly 1.4% of a sample with around 140,000 clones. The sequencing input was PBMCs. The receptors shown here come from a woman aged 35 to 49 in good health and CMV-seronegative.

The V and J genes are TRBV4-1 and TRBJ2-7, with 11 bases lining up with TRBD2. The CDR3 runs 16 residues. The V segment lost 1 base and the J segment 5 bases; nucleotides outside the gene matches: 7. CDR1 is MGHRA and CDR2 is YSYEKL in the germline V gene. The CDR3 region is CASSQGDSGGANEQYV. The CDR3 region has the DNA TGCGCCAGCAGCCAAGGGGATAGCGGGGGGGCCAACGAGCAGTACGTC.

The chain couples TRBV5-1 to TRBJ2-1; 14 bases agree with TRBD2. The CDR3 contains 20 residues. With V trimmed by 0 bases and J by 0 bases, 8 bases remained unmatched. Per the germline V gene, CDR1 is SGHRS and CDR2 is YFSETQ. The CDR3 sequence is CASSLAGGGTSGGSYNEQFF. Here the CDR3 DNA reads TGCGCCAGCAGCTTGGCAGGCGGCGGGACTAGCGGGGGCTCCTACAATGAGCAGTTCTTC.

About this clone itself: Within the sample, other DNA sequences also encode this same CDR3. The chain uses TRBV7-9 and TRBJ1-2, with 9 nucleotides matching TRBD1. This CDR3 spans 13 amino acids. CDR1 and CDR2 (germline): SEHNR, FQNEAQ (reference sequence). V lost 3 bases and J lost 8; bases outside the gene matches: 4. The DNA for the CDR3 is TGTGCCAGCAGCTTGGGACAGGGAGGGGGCTACACCTTC. The encoded protein is CASSLGQGGGYTF.

The chain has TRBV4-2 and TRBJ2-7; a weak D match, TRBD1 (5 bases). Germline lookup yields CDR1 LGHNA and CDR2 YNFKEQ. The CDR3 has 15 residues. Trimming left V 4 bases short and J 0 bases short, with 13 bases between. CDR3 nucleotide sequence: TGTGCCAGCAGCCCTGACAGATATAGCTCCTACGAGCAGTACTTC. Amino acid sequence: CASSPDRYSSYEQYF.

The chain couples TRBV7-2 to TRBJ2-5, with D possibly being TRBD2 (7 bases). The CDR3 has 14 residues. V was pared by 5 bases and J by 4 bases, with 14 bases between. Germline V gene lookup returns CDR1 SGHTA and CDR2 FQGNSA. CDR3 DNA sequence: TGTGCCAGCAGCCCTACAGGGAGGGGAGAGACCCAGTACTTC. Its translation: CASSPTGRGETQYF.

The V gene is TRBV9, the J gene TRBJ1-4; D gene ambiguous. Trimming left V 3 bases short and J 8 bases short, with 17 bases between. The CDR3 sequence is 15 residues long. Germline assignment: CDR1 SGDLS and CDR2 YYNGEE. The CDR3 protein is CASSGVRGRGEKLFF. The CDR3 nucleotides read TGTGCCAGCAGCGGGGTCCGTGGACGAGGGGAAAAACTGTTTTTT.

V and J are TRBV11-1 and TRBJ1-6; 7 bases are a match to TRBD1. The CDR3 extends over 17 amino acids. In germline, CDR1 is SGHAT, CDR2 FQDESV (reference sequence). Trimming at V came to 5 bases and at J to 6 bases, leaving 13 bases not matched to a gene. DNA for the CDR3: TGTGCCAGCAGCCCCTTTGGGAAGGGGGCAAGTAATTCACCCCTCCACTTT. Protein product: CASSPFGKGASNSPLHF.

Frequency places this clone as medium-sized (0.01 to 0.1%). This rearrangement joins TRBV12-2 to TRBJ1-4; the table's TRBD1 call for D was not verified on the DNA. TRBV12-2 is recorded as a pseudogene. This CDR3 contains 16 residues. Written as DNA, the CDR3 is TGTGCAAGTCGCTTAGGGCCCGGGACAGACGGGGAAAAACTGTTTTTT. Protein sequence: CASRLGPGTDGEKLFF.

V gene TRBV6-1 combines with J gene TRBJ1-2; the D gene is possibly TRBD1 (6 bases). Germline V gives CDR1 MNHNS, CDR2 SASEGT. V was shortened by 4 bases and J by 4 bases, with 10 bases between the two germline ends. CDR3 size: 13 residues. CDR3 nucleotides: TGTGCCAGCAGTGTCAGACAGGTCTATGGCTACACCTTC. It specifies CASSVRQVYGYTF.